The sequence of this TCR beta chain was determined in a study of OX40 agonist ivuxolimab in advanced cancers. For the study in its entirety: Ivuxolimab was a fully human IgG2 agonistic monoclonal antibody targeting the costimulatory receptor OX40 (CD134). Intravenous ivuxolimab was administered to patients every 2 weeks at six dose levels: 0.01, 0.1, 0.3, 1.5, 3 and 10 mg/kg. The dose-escalation cohort was 82.7% male with a mean age of approximately 60 years, ranging from about 23 to 85. Prior anti-PD-1, anti-PD-L1 or anti-CTLA-4 therapy was permitted, and 30% to 50% of dose-escalation patients had received checkpoint inhibitors. Partial responses were achieved by three dose-escalation patients, of whom one had hepatocellular carcinoma and two had cutaneous melanoma. Peripheral TCRbeta sequencing was intended to test whether TCR sequence diversity was altered and clonal T-cell expansion was caused by ivuxolimab. The monotherapy dose-escalation portion (N ≈ 55 patients) of the phase I ivuxolimab trial is reported in the paper. Of the 50 or so patients in dose escalation, 19 had hepatocellular carcinoma, about 15 had melanoma, 9 had renal cell carcinoma and 9 had head and neck cancer.

Findings and caveats that apply to the study as a whole: The antigen specificity of the clonally expanded peripheral T cells was not determined. Low levels of normalized T-cell clonal expansion were also seen in some patients who did not respond. In the 0.1-3.0 mg/kg groups, partial responders were among the patients with the lowest normalized peripheral clonal expansion, particularly in CD8+ T cells. After ivuxolimab, CD8+ T cells had more expanded clones than CD4+ T cells on average. At doses of 0.1 to 3.0 mg/kg, clonal expansion of both CD4+ and CD8+ blood T cells was observed from baseline to week 6.

A remark on this clone: Its antigen remains unidentified. Nothing much larger sits one base from this clone, and base qualities are not available.

To sequence the TCRbeta CDR3 region, genomic DNA was isolated from the sorted cells. The immunoSEQ Assay was used for sequencing of TCRbeta CDR3 regions. TCRdb stores this immuneACCESS table with in-frame sequences only. Part of the clones is absent; in the studies checked, under half of the shortfall reflects unresolved V genes, and no reason is known for the rest. For this sample there are some 19,000 clones; 85% to 90% appear just once. About 50% of the sample rests with the top ten. CDR1 and CDR2 are drawn from the germline V gene: MNHEY, SVGAGI. The junction carries 14 bases between V and J, which are trimmed by 6 bases and 4 bases respectively. CDR3 length: 14 amino acids, cysteine to phenylalanine. Just the 42-base CDR3 DNA is kept, in frame starting at base 1. The trial excluded patients who had a history of autoimmune disease or who were on systemic immunosuppression. Peripheral blood for TCR sequencing was drawn from every dose cohort at baseline, at cycle 4 day 1 and at cycle 7 day 1. Samples came from an open-label, multicenter, first-in-human phase I dose-escalation trial of ivuxolimab. The trial enrolled adults with locally advanced or metastatic head and neck squamous cell, hepatocellular, melanoma or renal cell carcinoma. Before TCR sequencing, CD4+ T cells and CD8+ T cells from peripheral blood were sorted into separate populations.

This specimen consisted of CD4+ or CD8+ T cells sorted from blood, obtained in a trial of the OX40 agonist ivuxolimab. The sequence was obtained from an adult with an advanced solid tumor such as melanoma, head and neck, liver or kidney cancer. The rearranged chain carries TRBV6-5 and TRBJ2-3; matching of 5 bases hints at TRBD2 as the D gene. The nucleotides are TGTGCCAGCAGCCCTATTCGAGGGTCAGATACGCAGTATTTT. Translated, it reads CASSPIRGSDTQYF.